There are a few counts of the clone carrying this T cell receptor (beta chain). The sample belongs to a study of Graves' ophthalmopathy and Graves' hyperthyroidism. Whole-study context: Prior to any treatment, peripheral blood was collected at the time of initial diagnosis.

Amplification targeted the TCR beta CDR3 regions, with RNA transcripts as the source material. Following a first-round RT-PCR that used HTBI primers, a second-round multiplex PCR was carried out. In TCRdb, the multiplex PCR reads were re-called with MiXCR into one record per CDR3 protein. The sample holds about 700,000 distinct CDR3 sequences; roughly 41% are singletons and the top ten take 44%. This CDR3 region has 12 residues. Germline V gives CDR1 DFQATT, CDR2 SNEGSKA (reference sequence). Trimming took 3 bases from V and 2 from J, leaving 5 bases between them. Other autoimmune diseases, uncontrolled infections, pregnancy and lactation each led to patient exclusion.

This TCR derives from an adult man with Graves' ophthalmopathy. The rearrangement links TRBV20-1 to TRBJ1-3; D is undetermined. Sequences were obtained from peripheral blood. Written as DNA, the CDR3 is TGCAGTGCTAGTTCCCCTGGAAACACCATATATTTT. It yields the protein CSASSPGNTIYF.